The text below deals with one T cell receptor (beta chain). Produced via immunoSEQ multiplex PCR; TCRdb's table is partial and in-frame only. The table has about 380,000 clones, 88% seen once. The sample originates from a study of blood T cell repertoires in COVID-19. Cohort allocation depended upon clinical history that participants reported. Germline CDR1 SGHVS, CDR2 FNYEAQ. With V trimmed by 5 bases and J by 8 bases, 9 bases remained unmatched. The CDR3 loop spans 15 amino acids. Material for sequencing was PBMCs or T cells enriched from blood (not recorded which). The chain employs TRBV7-6 and TRBJ1-4, with 9 bases aligning to TRBD1. The receptor comes from a woman aged 18-29 years who had recovered from COVID-19. CDR3 amino acids: CASSRAGTGNEKLFF. The DNA for the CDR3 is TGTGCCAGCAGCCGCGCCGGGACAGGGAACGAAAAACTGTTTTTT.